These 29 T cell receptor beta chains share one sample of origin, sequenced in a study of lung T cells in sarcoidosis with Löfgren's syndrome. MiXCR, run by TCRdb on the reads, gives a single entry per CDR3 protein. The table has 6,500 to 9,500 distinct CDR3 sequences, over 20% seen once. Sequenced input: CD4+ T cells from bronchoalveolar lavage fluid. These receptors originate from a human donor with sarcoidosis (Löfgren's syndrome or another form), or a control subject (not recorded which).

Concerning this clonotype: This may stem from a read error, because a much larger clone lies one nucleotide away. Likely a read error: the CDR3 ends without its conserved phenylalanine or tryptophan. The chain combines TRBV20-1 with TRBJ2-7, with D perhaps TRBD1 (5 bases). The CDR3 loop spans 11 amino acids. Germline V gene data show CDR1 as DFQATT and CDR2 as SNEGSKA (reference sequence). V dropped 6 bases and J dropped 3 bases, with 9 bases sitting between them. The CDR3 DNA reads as TGCAGTGCCACAGGATACTACGAGCAGTACCTC. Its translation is CSATGYYEQYL.

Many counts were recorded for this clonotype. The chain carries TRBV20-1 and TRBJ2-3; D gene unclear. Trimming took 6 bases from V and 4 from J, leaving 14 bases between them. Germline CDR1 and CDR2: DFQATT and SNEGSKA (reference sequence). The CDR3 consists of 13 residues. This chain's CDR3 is CSACRSPSDTQYF. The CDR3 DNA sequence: TGCAGTGCGTGTCGGAGCCCGTCAGATACGCAGTATTTT.

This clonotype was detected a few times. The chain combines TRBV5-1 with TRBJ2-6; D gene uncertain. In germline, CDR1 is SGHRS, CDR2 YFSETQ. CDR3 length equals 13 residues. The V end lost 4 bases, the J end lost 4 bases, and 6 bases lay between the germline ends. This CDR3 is CASSLSGANVLTF. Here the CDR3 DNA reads TGCGCCAGCAGCCTTTCAGGGGCCAACGTCCTGACTTTC.

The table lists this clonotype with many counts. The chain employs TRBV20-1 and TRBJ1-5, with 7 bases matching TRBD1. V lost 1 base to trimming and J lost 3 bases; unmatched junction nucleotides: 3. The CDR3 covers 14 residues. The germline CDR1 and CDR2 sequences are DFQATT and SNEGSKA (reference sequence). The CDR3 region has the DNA TGCAGTGCTAGAGGGCAGGGGGTCAATCAGCCCCAGCATTTT. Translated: CSARGQGVNQPQHF.

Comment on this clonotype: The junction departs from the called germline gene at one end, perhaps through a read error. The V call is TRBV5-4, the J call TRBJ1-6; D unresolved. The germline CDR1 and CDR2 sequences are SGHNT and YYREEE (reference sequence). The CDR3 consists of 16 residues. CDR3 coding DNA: TGTGCCAGCAGCGGACCCCCCGGGGAAAATAATTCATCCCTCAACTTT. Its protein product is CASSGPPGENNSSLNF.

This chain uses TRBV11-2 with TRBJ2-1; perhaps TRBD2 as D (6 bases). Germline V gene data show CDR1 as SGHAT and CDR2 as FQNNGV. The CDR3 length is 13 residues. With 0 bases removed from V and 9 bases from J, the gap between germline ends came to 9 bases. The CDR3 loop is CASSLEGGAEQFF. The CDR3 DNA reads TGTGCCAGCAGCTTAGAGGGAGGAGCTGAGCAGTTCTTC.

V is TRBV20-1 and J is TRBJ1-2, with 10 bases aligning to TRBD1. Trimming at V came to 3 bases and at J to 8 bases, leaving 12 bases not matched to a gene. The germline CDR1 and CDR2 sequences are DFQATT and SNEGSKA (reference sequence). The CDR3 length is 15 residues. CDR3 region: CSARPTGGGWSGYTF. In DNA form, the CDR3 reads TGCAGTGCTAGGCCGACAGGGGGCGGATGGAGCGGCTACACCTTC.

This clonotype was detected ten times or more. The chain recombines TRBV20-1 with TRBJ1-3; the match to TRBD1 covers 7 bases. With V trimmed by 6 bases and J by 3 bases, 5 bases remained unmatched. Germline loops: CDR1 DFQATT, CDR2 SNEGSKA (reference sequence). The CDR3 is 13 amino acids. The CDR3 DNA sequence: TGCAGTGCACCGGGACAGCTTGGAAACACCATATATTTT. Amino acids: CSAPGQLGNTIYF.

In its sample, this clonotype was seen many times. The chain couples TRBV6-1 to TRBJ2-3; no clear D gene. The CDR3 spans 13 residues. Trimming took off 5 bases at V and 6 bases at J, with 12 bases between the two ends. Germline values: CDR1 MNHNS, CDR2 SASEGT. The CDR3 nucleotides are TGTGCCAGCAGTTCCTTCCCAACTGATACGCAGTATTTT. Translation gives CASSSFPTDTQYF.

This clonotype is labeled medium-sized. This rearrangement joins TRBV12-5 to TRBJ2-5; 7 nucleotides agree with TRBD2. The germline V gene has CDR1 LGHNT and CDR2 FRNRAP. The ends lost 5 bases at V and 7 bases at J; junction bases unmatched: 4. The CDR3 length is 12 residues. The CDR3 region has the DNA TGTGCTAGTGGTCCATCGGGAGGGACCCAGTACTTC. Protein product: CASGPSGGTQYF.

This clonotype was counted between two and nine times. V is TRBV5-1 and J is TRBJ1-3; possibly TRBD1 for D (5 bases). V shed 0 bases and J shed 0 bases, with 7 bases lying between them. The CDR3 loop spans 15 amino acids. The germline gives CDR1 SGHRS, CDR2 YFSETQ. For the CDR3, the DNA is TGCGCCAGCAGCTTGGGGGACTTCTCTGGAAACACCATATATTTT. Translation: CASSLGDFSGNTIYF. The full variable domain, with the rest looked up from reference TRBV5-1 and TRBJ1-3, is KAGVTQTPRYLIKTRGQQVTLSCSPISGHRSVSWYQQTPGQGLQFLFEYFSETQRNKGNFPGRFSGRQFSNSRSEMNVSTLELGDSALYLCASSLGDFSGNTIYFGEGSWLTVV.

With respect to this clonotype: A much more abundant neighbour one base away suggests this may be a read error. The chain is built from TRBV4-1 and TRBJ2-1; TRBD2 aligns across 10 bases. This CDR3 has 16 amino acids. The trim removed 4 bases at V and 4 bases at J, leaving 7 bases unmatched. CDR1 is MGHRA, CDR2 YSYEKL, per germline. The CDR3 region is CASSLGLARGYNEQFF. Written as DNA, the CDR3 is TGCGCCAGCAGCCTGGGACTAGCGAGGGGTTACAATGAGCAGTTCTTC.

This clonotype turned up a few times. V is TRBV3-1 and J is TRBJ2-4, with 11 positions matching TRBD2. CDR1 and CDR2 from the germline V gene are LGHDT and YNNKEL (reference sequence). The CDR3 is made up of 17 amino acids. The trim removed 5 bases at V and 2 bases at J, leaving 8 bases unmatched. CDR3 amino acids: CASSFTSGGPSKNIQYF. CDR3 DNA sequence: TGTGCCAGCAGCTTTACTAGCGGGGGACCCTCCAAAAACATTCAGTACTTC.

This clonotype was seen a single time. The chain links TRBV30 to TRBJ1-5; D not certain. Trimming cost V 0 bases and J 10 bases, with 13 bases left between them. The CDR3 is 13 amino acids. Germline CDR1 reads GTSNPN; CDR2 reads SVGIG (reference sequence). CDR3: CAWSVGGRDPQHF. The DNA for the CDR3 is TGTGCCTGGAGTGTAGGCGGGCGGGATCCCCAGCATTTT.

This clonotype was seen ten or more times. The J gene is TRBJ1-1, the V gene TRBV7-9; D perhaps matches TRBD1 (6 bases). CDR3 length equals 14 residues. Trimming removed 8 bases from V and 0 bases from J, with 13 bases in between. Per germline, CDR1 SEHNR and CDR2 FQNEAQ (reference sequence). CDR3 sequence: CASLFGQMNTEAFF. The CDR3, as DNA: TGTGCCAGCCTCTTCGGACAGATGAACACTGAAGCTTTCTTT.

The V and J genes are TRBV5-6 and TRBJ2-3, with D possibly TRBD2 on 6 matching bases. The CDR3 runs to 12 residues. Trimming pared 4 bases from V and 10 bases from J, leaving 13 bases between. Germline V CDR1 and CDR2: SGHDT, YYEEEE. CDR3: CASSPWRGPQYF. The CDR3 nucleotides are TGTGCCAGCAGCCCCTGGCGGGGCCCGCAGTATTTT.

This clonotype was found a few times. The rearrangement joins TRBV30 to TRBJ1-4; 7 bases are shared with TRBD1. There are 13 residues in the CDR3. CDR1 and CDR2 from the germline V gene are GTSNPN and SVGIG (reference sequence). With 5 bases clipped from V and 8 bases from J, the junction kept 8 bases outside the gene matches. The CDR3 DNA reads TGTGCCTGGGAACAGGGGACGGGAGAAAAACTGTTTTTT. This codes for CAWEQGTGEKLFF.

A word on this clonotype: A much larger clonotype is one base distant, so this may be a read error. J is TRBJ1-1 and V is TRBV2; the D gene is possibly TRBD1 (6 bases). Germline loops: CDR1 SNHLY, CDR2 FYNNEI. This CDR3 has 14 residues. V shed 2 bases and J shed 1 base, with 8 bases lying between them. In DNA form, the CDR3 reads TGTGCCAGCAGTGAACAGGGGAAGAACACTGAAGCTTTCTTT. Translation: CASSEQGKNTEAFF.

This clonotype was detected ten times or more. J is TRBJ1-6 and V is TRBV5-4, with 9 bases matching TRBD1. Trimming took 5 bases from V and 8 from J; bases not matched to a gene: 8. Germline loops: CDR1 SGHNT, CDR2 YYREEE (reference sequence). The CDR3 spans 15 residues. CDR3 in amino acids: CASRSGQGIDSPLHF. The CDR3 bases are TGTGCCAGCAGGTCAGGACAGGGGATTGATTCACCCCTCCACTTT.

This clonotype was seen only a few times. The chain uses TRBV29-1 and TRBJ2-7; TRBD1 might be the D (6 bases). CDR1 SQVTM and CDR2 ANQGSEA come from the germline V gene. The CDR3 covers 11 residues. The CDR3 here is CAGQSSYEQYF. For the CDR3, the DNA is TGCGCCGGACAGAGCTCCTACGAGCAGTACTTC.

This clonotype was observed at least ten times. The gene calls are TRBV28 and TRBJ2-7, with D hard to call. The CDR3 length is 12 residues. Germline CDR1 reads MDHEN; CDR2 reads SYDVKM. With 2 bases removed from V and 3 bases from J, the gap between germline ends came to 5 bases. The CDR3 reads CASSLASYEQYF. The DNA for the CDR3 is TGTGCCAGCAGTTTAGCCAGCTACGAGCAGTACTTC.

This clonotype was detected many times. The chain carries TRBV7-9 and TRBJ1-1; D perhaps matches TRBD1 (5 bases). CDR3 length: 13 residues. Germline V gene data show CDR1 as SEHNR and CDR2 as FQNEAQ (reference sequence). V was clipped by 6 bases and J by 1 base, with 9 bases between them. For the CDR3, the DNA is TGTGCCAGCAGGAAAACAGGGAACACTGAAGCTTTCTTT. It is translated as CASRKTGNTEAFF.

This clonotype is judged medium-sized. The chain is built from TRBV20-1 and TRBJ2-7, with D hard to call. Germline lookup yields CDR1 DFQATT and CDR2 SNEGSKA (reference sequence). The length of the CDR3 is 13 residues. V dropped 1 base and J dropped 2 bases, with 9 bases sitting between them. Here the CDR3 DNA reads TGCAGTGCTAGAGGGGAAGCTACCTACGAGCAGTACTTC. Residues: CSARGEATYEQYF.

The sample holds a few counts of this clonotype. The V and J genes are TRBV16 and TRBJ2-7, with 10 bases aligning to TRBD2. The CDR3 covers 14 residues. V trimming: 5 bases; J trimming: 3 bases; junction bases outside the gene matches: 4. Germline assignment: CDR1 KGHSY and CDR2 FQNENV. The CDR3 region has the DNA TGTGCCAGCAGCACCAGCGGGGGGGGCTACGAGCAGTACTTC. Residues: CASSTSGGGYEQYF.

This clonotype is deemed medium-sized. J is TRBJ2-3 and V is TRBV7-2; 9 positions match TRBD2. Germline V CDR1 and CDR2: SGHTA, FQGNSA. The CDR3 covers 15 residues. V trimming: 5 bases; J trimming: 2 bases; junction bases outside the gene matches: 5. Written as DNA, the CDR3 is TGTGCCAGCAGCCTGATAGCGGGGGTCACAGATACGCAGTATTTT. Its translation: CASSLIAGVTDTQYF.

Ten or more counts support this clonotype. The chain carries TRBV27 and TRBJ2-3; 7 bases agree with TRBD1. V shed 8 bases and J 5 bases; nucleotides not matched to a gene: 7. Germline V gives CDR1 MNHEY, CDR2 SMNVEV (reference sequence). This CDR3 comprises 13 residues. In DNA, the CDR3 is TGTGCCAGCCTTAAGAGGACAGGAGATACGCAGTATTTT. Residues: CASLKRTGDTQYF.

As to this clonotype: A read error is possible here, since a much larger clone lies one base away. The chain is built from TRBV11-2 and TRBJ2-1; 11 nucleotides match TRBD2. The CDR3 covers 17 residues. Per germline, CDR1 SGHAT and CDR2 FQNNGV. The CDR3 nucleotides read TGTGCCAGCAGCACGGGACTAGCGGTGTTTCAGGCTGATGAGCGGTTCTTC. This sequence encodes CASSTGLAVFQADERFF.

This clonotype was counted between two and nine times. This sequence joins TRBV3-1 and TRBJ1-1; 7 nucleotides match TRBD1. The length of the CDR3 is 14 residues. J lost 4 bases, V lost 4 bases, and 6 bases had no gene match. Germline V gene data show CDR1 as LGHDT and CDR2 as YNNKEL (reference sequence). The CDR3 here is CASSPGGSSTEAFF. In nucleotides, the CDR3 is TGTGCCAGCAGCCCAGGGGGTTCGAGCACTGAAGCTTTCTTT.

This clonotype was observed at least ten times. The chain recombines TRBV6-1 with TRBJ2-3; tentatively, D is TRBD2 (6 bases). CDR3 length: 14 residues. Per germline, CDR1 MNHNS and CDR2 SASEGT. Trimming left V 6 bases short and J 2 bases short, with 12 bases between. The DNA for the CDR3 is TGTGCCAGCAGGGCGGCGGGGCTCACAGATACGCAGTATTTT. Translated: CASRAAGLTDTQYF.